One sample yielded the 27 T cell receptor beta chains listed below, sequenced in a study of T cell responses to AZD1222 COVID-19 vaccine. TCRdb's table, derived via immunoSEQ multiplex PCR, lists solely in-frame clones and lacks some. The table includes approximately 150,000 clones, 80% to 90% detected once. Sample: peripheral blood, taken on day 0 of AZD1222 vaccination. Receptors were obtained from an adult in good health.

This chain connects TRBV4-1 to TRBJ1-1, with a weak D call TRBD1 (5 bases). CDR1 MGHRA and CDR2 YSYEKL come from the germline V gene. This CDR3 is built from 16 residues. Trimming left V 1 base short and J 6 bases short, with 18 bases between. The CDR3 DNA is TGCGCCAGCAGCCAAGGGAAAGGTAGCAGGGTATCTGAAGCTTTCTTT. This gives the protein CASSQGKGSRVSEAFF.

This sequence joins TRBV6-5 and TRBJ2-2, with a weak D call TRBD2 (6 bases). Between the trimmed V and J ends, which lost 6 bases and 6 bases, there was a span of 14 bases. The germline gives CDR1 MNHEY, CDR2 SVGAGI. The CDR3 runs to 14 residues. The CDR3 DNA sequence: TGTGCCAGCAGGCGAATGGGGGAGGCCGGGGAGCTGTTTTTT. Protein sequence: CASRRMGEAGELFF.

The genes are TRBV7-9 and TRBJ2-2; D remains unclear. The CDR3 contains 15 residues. Germline CDR1 SEHNR, CDR2 FQNEAQ (reference sequence). V was shortened by 4 bases and J by 5 bases, with 14 bases between the two germline ends. The CDR3 coding sequence is TGTGCCAGCAGCTCTGACTCGCCGTTGACCGGGGAGCTGTTTTTT. This encodes CASSSDSPLTGELFF.

The chain employs TRBV7-9 and TRBJ1-1; tentatively, D is TRBD1 (5 bases). The V and J ends lost 2 bases and 5 bases respectively, with 12 bases between them. Germline V gene lookup returns CDR1 SEHNR and CDR2 FQNEAQ (reference sequence). CDR3 size: 14 residues. CDR3 coding DNA: TGTGCCAGCAGCTTATCCGGTAGGGGTACTGAAGCTTTCTTT. It translates to CASSLSGRGTEAFF.

The chain carries TRBV30 and TRBJ1-5; perhaps TRBD1 as D (5 bases). V shed 0 bases and J shed 5 bases, with 11 bases lying between them. The CDR3 sequence is 14 residues long. CDR1 and CDR2 from the germline V gene are GTSNPN and SVGIG (reference sequence). This CDR3 reads CAWSVRGRDQPQHF. The CDR3 nucleotides read TGTGCCTGGAGTGTGAGGGGTAGGGATCAGCCCCAGCATTTT.

This chain connects TRBV6-6 to TRBJ2-3, with 8 bases identical to TRBD1. Looked up from germline, CDR1 is MNHNY and CDR2 is SVGAGI (reference sequence). V trimming: 4 bases; J trimming: 4 bases; junction bases outside the gene matches: 4. This CDR3 region has 14 residues. The CDR3 nucleotides read TGTGCCAGCAGTTCGGTGACAGGGGCAGATACGCAGTATTTT. Its translation: CASSSVTGADTQYF.

This chain connects TRBV25-1 to TRBJ1-2; D is unclear. Germline lookup yields CDR1 MGHDK and CDR2 SYGVNS. The germline V and J ends were trimmed by 5 bases and 1 base, with 14 bases remaining between them. The CDR3 runs 15 residues. CDR3 nucleotide sequence: TGTGCCAGCAGTAACGAGAGGCGGGGTAACTATGGCTACACCTTC. Translated: CASSNERRGNYGYTF.

CDR3 amino acids: CASKGRVQGNTIYF. The CDR3 DNA follows: TGTGCCAGCAAAGGGAGGGTCCAGGGAAACACCATATATTTT. The chain carries TRBV6-5 and TRBJ1-3; D is unresolved. The V end was cut by 7 bases, the J end by 4 bases, with 14 bases between. The germline CDR1 and CDR2 sequences are MNHEY and SVGAGI. CDR3 length: 14 amino acids.

The chain carries TRBV2 and TRBJ2-2; no firm D call. The V end was cut by 2 bases, the J end by 4 bases, with 11 bases between. The CDR3 is 15 amino acids. From germline, CDR1 is SNHLY and CDR2 FYNNEI. The CDR3, as DNA: TGTGCCAGCAGTGAAATGATGAGATCCACCGGGGAGCTGTTTTTT. Its translation: CASSEMMRSTGELFF.

The rearrangement links TRBV7-9 to TRBJ2-3; D is unclear. V lost 4 bases, J lost 0 bases, and 8 bases lay in between. The CDR3 contains 14 residues. CDR1 is SEHNR, CDR2 FQNEAQ, per germline (reference sequence). CDR3 coding DNA: TGTGCCAGCAGCTCCGAATCTAGCACAGATACGCAGTATTTT. Amino acid sequence: CASSSESSTDTQYF.

This clone appeared a few times. The rearrangement links TRBV2 to TRBJ1-1, with no clear D. The CDR3 consists of 14 residues. The V end lost 4 bases, the J end lost 1 base, and 10 bases lay between the germline ends. Germline V gives CDR1 SNHLY, CDR2 FYNNEI. In nucleotides, the CDR3 is TGTGCCAGCAGTGTTAAGATTGCGAACACTGAAGCTTTCTTT. Amino acid sequence: CASSVKIANTEAFF.

The rearrangement uses TRBV6-5 and TRBJ2-5; TRBD2 matches 9 bases. Germline V gene sequence: CDR1 MNHEY, CDR2 SVGAGI. V shed 0 bases, J shed 5 bases, and the junction held 4 bases outside the gene matches. This CDR3 is built from 15 residues. The CDR3 DNA reads as TGTGCCAGCAGTTACTCGAGGACTAGCGCCGAGACCCAGTACTTC. This translates into CASSYSRTSAETQYF.

The CDR3: CASSFSGAHNQPQHF. The DNA of the CDR3 is TGTGCCAGCAGTTTCTCGGGGGCCCACAATCAGCCCCAGCATTTT. This sequence joins TRBV28 and TRBJ1-5; possible D gene TRBD1, 6 bases. The ends were cut back, 3 bases at V and 3 bases at J, with 12 bases in the middle. This CDR3 has 15 amino acids. Germline assignment: CDR1 MDHEN and CDR2 SYDVKM.

The count of this clone is one. This chain links TRBV27 with TRBJ2-7; D is undetermined. The CDR3 extends over 16 amino acids. Looked up from germline, CDR1 is MNHEY and CDR2 is SMNVEV (reference sequence). V was clipped by 5 bases and J by 2 bases, with 19 bases between them. For the CDR3, the DNA is TGTGCCAGCAGTCCCAACCCCGGGCGACCCACCTACGAGCAGTACTTC. It is translated as CASSPNPGRPTYEQYF.

The rearrangement joins TRBV19 to TRBJ2-1, with D uncertain. Per germline, CDR1 LNHDA and CDR2 SQIVND (reference sequence). Trimming stripped 3 bases from V and 5 bases from J, with 14 bases between. CDR3 length equals 15 residues. As DNA, the CDR3 is TGTGCCAGTAGTATCGGTCAGGTCGGCGACAATGAGCAGTTCTTC. Translating gives CASSIGQVGDNEQFF. The full variable domain, completed using reference TRBV19 and TRBJ2-1, is DGGITQSPKYLFRKEGQNVTLSCEQNLNHDAMYWYRQDPGQGLRLIYYSQIVNDFQKGDIAEGYSVSREKKESFPLTVTSAQKNPTAFYLCASSIGQVGDNEQFFGPGTRLTVL.

This chain uses TRBV7-6 with TRBJ2-1; either TRBD1 or TRBD2 may fit D (5 bases each). This CDR3 is 14 amino acids long. The V and J ends lost 3 bases and 6 bases respectively, with 12 bases between them. The germline gives CDR1 SGHVS, CDR2 FNYEAQ. The CDR3 is CASSLGTLINEQFF. For the CDR3, the DNA is TGTGCCAGCAGCTTGGGGACCCTGATCAATGAGCAGTTCTTC. Looking up the rest from reference TRBV7-6 and TRBJ2-1 gives the full variable domain: GAGVSQSPRYKVTKRGQDVALRCDPISGHVSLYWYRQALGQGPEFLTYFNYEAQQDKSGLPNDRFSAERPEGSISTLTIQRTEQRDSAMYRCASSLGTLINEQFFGPGTRLTVL.

This chain links TRBV5-6 with TRBJ2-6; 10 positions agree with TRBD2. The CDR3 totals 17 residues. V was clipped by 0 bases and J by 3 bases; unmatched bases: 3. The germline gives CDR1 SGHDT, CDR2 YYEEEE. CDR3 DNA sequence: TGTGCCAGCAGCTTGGAACTAGCGGGAAATGGGGCCAACGTCCTGACTTTC. This translates into CASSLELAGNGANVLTF.

Only one count was recorded for this clone. This chain links TRBV6-2 or TRBV6-3 with TRBJ2-2; D is uncertain. The CDR3 contains 12 residues. Per germline, CDR1 MNHEY and CDR2 SVGEGT. Trimming removed 5 bases from V and 10 bases from J, with 11 bases in between. CDR3 sequence reads: CASSNPSQELFF. The CDR3 bases are TGTGCCAGCAGTAACCCGAGTCAGGAGCTGTTTTTT.

The chain has TRBV11-3 and TRBJ1-1; TRBD1 is a possible D gene (5 bases). This CDR3 has 15 residues. Germline CDR1 SGHNT, CDR2 YENEEA. Trimming left V 5 bases short and J 4 bases short, with 17 bases between. DNA for the CDR3: TGTGCCAGCAGCCCGAGTGGGACCGGAGGCACTGAAGCTTTCTTT. Its protein is CASSPSGTGGTEAFF. The full variable domain, its missing parts supplied by reference TRBV11-3 and TRBJ1-1, is EAGVVQSPRYKIIEKKQPVAFWCNPISGHNTLYWYLQNLGQGPELLIRYENEEAVDDSQLPKDRFSAERLKGVDSTLKIQPAELGDSAVYLCASSPSGTGGTEAFFGQGTRLTVV.

V and J are TRBV4-1 and TRBJ1-5, with no clear D. Trimming removed 0 bases at V and 4 bases at J, with 7 bases between. The germline gives CDR1 MGHRA, CDR2 YSYEKL. The CDR3 covers 14 residues. The CDR3 nucleotides are TGCGCCAGCAGCCAAGAGTCCCCTAATCAGCCCCAGCATTTT. Translating it yields CASSQESPNQPQHF.

In DNA, the CDR3 is TGTGCCAGCAGCTTAGGGTACCGGGACAGGGACTCGAATGAGCAGTTCTTC. As protein: CASSLGYRDRDSNEQFF. The rearrangement links TRBV7-9 to TRBJ2-1, with TRBD1 matching 9 bases. CDR3 length: 17 residues. V lost 1 base and J lost 7; bases outside the gene matches: 11. Germline V gives CDR1 SEHNR, CDR2 FQNEAQ (reference sequence).

This chain links TRBV23-1 with TRBJ1-5, with TRBD1 as a possible D gene (5 bases). TRBV23-1 belongs to the ORF category, with a function that is uncertain. The CDR3 has 17 residues. V was shortened by 1 base and J by 0 bases, with 13 bases between the two germline ends. The CDR3 bases are TGCGCCAGCAGTCAATTAGGGGCTGGGGCTAGCAATCAGCCCCAGCATTTT. Translation gives CASSQLGAGASNQPQHF.

This clone was counted a few times. V gene TRBV7-2 combines with J gene TRBJ1-2; D not resolved. CDR3 length: 17 residues. V was trimmed by 1 base and J by 6 bases, leaving 21 bases between them. Germline V CDR1 and CDR2: SGHTA, FQGNSA. CDR3 amino acids: CASSLVATEKLSNGYTF. Here the CDR3 DNA reads TGTGCCAGCAGCTTAGTCGCTACAGAAAAGCTAAGTAATGGCTACACCTTC.

The chain couples TRBV10-1 to TRBJ2-2; 12 bases match TRBD2. The germline V gene has CDR1 WNHNN and CDR2 SYGVQD (reference sequence). The CDR3 spans 15 residues. Losses at the gene ends were 5 bases for V and 6 bases for J; bases not matched to a gene: 4. DNA of the CDR3: TGCGCCAGCAGTAAACTAGCGGGAGGCGCCGGGGAGCTGTTTTTT. Translation: CASSKLAGGAGELFF.

This clone rates as large. The chain is built from TRBV4-1 and TRBJ1-5; D call uncertain. The CDR3 sequence is 14 residues long. Trimming left V 0 bases short and J 5 bases short, with 8 bases between. Germline CDR1 is MGHRA and CDR2 is YSYEKL. The CDR3 is CASSQDQTDQPQHF. The DNA for the CDR3 is TGCGCCAGCAGCCAAGATCAAACAGATCAGCCCCAGCATTTT.

The chain is built from TRBV7-2 and TRBJ1-6, with D hard to call. Germline CDR1 SGHTA, CDR2 FQGNSA. V was shortened by 1 base and J by 4 bases, with 8 bases between the two germline ends. The CDR3 spans 15 residues. The CDR3 protein is CASSLVTVYNSPLHF. The CDR3 DNA reads as TGTGCCAGCAGCTTAGTCACAGTGTATAATTCACCCCTCCACTTT.

J is TRBJ2-5 and V is TRBV30; 9 positions match TRBD2. The junction had 9 bases not matched to a gene; V was cut back by 2 bases and J by 5 bases. Per germline, CDR1 GTSNPN and CDR2 SVGIG (reference sequence). The CDR3 runs 15 residues. The CDR3 is CAWSFRTSDGETQYF. The CDR3 nucleotides read TGTGCCTGGAGTTTTCGGACTAGCGACGGGGAGACCCAGTACTTC.